The 2 T cell receptor beta chains below come from one sample, sequenced in a study of blood T cells in healthy people across ages. Through a sample-barcoded 5' primer and a J-beta primer mix, a second PCR was run for roughly 6 to 12 cycles. MiXCR was run by TCRdb on the 5' RACE reads, yielding one entry per CDR3 protein. The sample contains about 800,000 distinct CDR3 sequences, 25% of which appear only once. The sample was also reused in another study, on T cells of mothers and their children.

The source material was blood. The receptors stem from a boy under 18 in good health.

The rearrangement uses TRBV4-1 and TRBJ2-3; 8 bases match TRBD2. The CDR3 has 15 amino acids. Germline V gene sequence: CDR1 MGHRA, CDR2 YSYEKL. Losses at the gene ends were 2 bases for V and 5 bases for J; bases not matched to a gene: 6. The CDR3 reads CASSQSAGAGDTQYF. The CDR3 nucleotides read TGCGCCAGCAGCCAATCAGCGGGAGCTGGAGATACGCAGTATTTT.

This clonotype was detected once. The J gene is TRBJ1-4, the V gene TRBV4-1, with D hard to call. The V end lost 2 bases, the J end lost 5 bases, and 15 bases lay between the germline ends. CDR1 is MGHRA, CDR2 YSYEKL, per germline. There are 16 residues in the CDR3. CDR3 residues: CASSQTPGRLNEKLFF. DNA for the CDR3: TGCGCCAGCAGCCAAACCCCAGGACGGTTAAATGAAAAACTGTTTTTT.